This T cell receptor beta chain derives from a study of cytomegalovirus exposure and HLA in healthy donors. The germline CDR1 and CDR2 sequences are SQVTM and ANQGSEA. V dropped 3 bases and J dropped 7; count of bases not matched to a gene: 4. The CDR3 consists of 13 residues. This clone has only one observation. Its target is unknown. Amplification used 60 Vbeta primers and 13 Jbeta primers. Using immunoSEQ multiplex PCR, the repertoire was profiled, and TCRdb retains in-frame clones only, with some absent. This table holds 110,000 to 150,000 clones, approximately 78% found once. The study's findings and limits: The listing of roughly 160 TCR beta chains classed them as cytomegalovirus-associated. In vitro testing confirmed a few CMV-associated chains as specific for CMV antigens.

Sequenced sample: PBMCs. The rearrangement uses TRBV29-1 and TRBJ2-2; 8 bases match TRBD1. The TCR comes from a man between 18 and 29 years old in good health and CMV-seropositive. The chain's CDR3 is CSVDQGAGGELFF. Written as DNA, the CDR3 is TGCAGCGTTGATCAGGGGGCCGGCGGGGAGCTGTTTTTT.